Shown below are 27 T cell receptor beta chains from a single sample sequenced in a study of response to subunit inactivated influenza vaccine. TCRdb recomputed calls from the RT-PCR reads with MiXCR, one row per CDR3 protein. Of about 500,000 distinct CDR3 sequences listed, approximately 15% are singletons. Source: CD4+ T cells sorted from PBMCs, taken less than 30 months after vaccination. The receptors stem from a man aged 50 to 75 who received an inactivated influenza vaccine.

This clonotype occurred a few times. This chain links TRBV7-2 with TRBJ2-7; 8 bases fit TRBD2. The CDR3 totals 17 residues. The trim removed 3 bases at V and 4 bases at J, leaving 14 bases unmatched. Germline V CDR1 and CDR2: SGHTA, FQGNSA. The CDR3 DNA is TGTGCCAGCAGCTTGCGAGCGGGAGTAGGATTAGGATACGAGCAGTACTTC. Translation gives CASSLRAGVGLGYEQYF.

CDR3 region: CSALQGVRTEAFF. The CDR3, as DNA: TGCAGTGCCTTACAGGGGGTAAGAACTGAAGCTTTCTTT. The chain combines TRBV20-1 with TRBJ1-1; the match to TRBD1 covers 8 bases. The CDR3 runs to 13 residues. Germline V gene data show CDR1 as DFQATT and CDR2 as SNEGSKA (reference sequence). V trimming: 6 bases; J trimming: 5 bases; junction bases outside the gene matches: 8.

The rearrangement joins TRBV5-6 to TRBJ2-7; D gene ambiguous. The CDR3 runs 13 residues. V was pared by 1 base and J by 0 bases, with 5 bases between. Germline V gene sequence: CDR1 SGHDT, CDR2 YYEEEE. CDR3 sequence: CASSLWVSYEQYF. As DNA, the CDR3 is TGTGCCAGCAGCTTGTGGGTCTCCTACGAGCAGTACTTC.

The rearrangement uses TRBV24-1 and TRBJ2-5; no reliable D call. The germline V and J ends were trimmed by 3 bases and 5 bases, with 18 bases remaining between them. Per germline, CDR1 KGHDR and CDR2 SFDVKD. This CDR3 has 16 residues. This chain's CDR3 is CATSDPRVDLGETQYF. Here the CDR3 DNA reads TGTGCCACCAGTGATCCCCGCGTCGACCTTGGGGAGACCCAGTACTTC.

This clonotype was detected only a few times. The chain uses TRBV29-1 and TRBJ2-1, with 7 nucleotides matching TRBD2. Germline assignment: CDR1 SQVTM and CDR2 ANQGSEA. The CDR3 consists of 15 residues. V shed 6 bases and J 0 bases; nucleotides not matched to a gene: 8. CDR3 region: CSVSPGLSSYNEQFF. The CDR3 DNA follows: TGCAGCGTATCGCCGGGACTAAGCTCCTACAATGAGCAGTTCTTC.

The chain employs TRBV20-1 and TRBJ2-5; D ambiguous. CDR3 size: 15 residues. Trimming took off 1 base at V and 2 bases at J, with 14 bases between the two ends. Germline V gene sequence: CDR1 DFQATT, CDR2 SNEGSKA (reference sequence). The CDR3 region is CSARAPRRSQETQYF. CDR3 nucleotides: TGCAGTGCTAGAGCCCCCCGACGGTCACAAGAGACCCAGTACTTC.

The sample holds a few counts of this clonotype. The V and J genes are TRBV6-4 and TRBJ2-3; D unclear. Trimming left V 2 bases short and J 4 bases short, with 16 bases between. Germline V gene data show CDR1 as MRHNA and CDR2 as SNTAGT. The length of the CDR3 is 16 residues. Here the CDR3 DNA reads TGTGCCAGCAGTGACGGAAAGCCGCAAGGTGCAGATACGCAGTATTTT. This sequence encodes CASSDGKPQGADTQYF.

J is TRBJ1-5 and V is TRBV6-1, with TRBD1 matching 11 bases. This CDR3 region has 15 residues. Per the germline V gene, CDR1 is MNHNS and CDR2 is SASEGT. The ends lost 5 bases at V and 10 bases at J; junction bases unmatched: 10. The CDR3 is CASSPPGTGGYPQHF. CDR3 in DNA: TGTGCCAGCAGTCCCCCCGGGACAGGGGGTTACCCCCAGCATTTT.

This clonotype occurred once. The chain uses TRBV24-1 and TRBJ2-3; D uncertain. V gave up 1 base and J gave up 3 bases, with 10 bases separating them. Germline V lookup: CDR1 KGHDR, CDR2 SFDVKD. The CDR3 spans 15 residues. The CDR3 is CATSDLKVGTDTQYF. The DNA of the CDR3 is TGTGCCACCAGTGATTTAAAGGTAGGGACAGATACGCAGTATTTT.

Only one count was recorded for this clonotype. CDR3 residues: CASDRGSYNEQFF. Here the CDR3 DNA reads TGTGCCTCCGACAGGGGGTCCTACAATGAGCAGTTCTTC. The V and J genes are TRBV30 and TRBJ2-1; 9 bases fit TRBD1. V lost 7 bases, J lost 1 base, and 2 bases stayed unmatched. CDR1 and CDR2 (germline): GTSNPN, SVGIG (reference sequence). The CDR3 runs 13 residues. Drawing the rest from reference TRBV30 and TRBJ2-1, the complete variable domain is SQTIHQWPATLVQPVGSPLSLECTVEGTSNPNLYWYRQAAGRGLQLLFYSVGIGQISSEVPQNLSASRPQDRQFILSSKKLLLSDSGFYLCASDRGSYNEQFFGPGTRLTVL.

The V call is TRBV4-3, the J call TRBJ2-1; 11 bases line up with TRBD2. The germline gives CDR1 LGHNA, CDR2 YSLEER. Trimming at V came to 0 bases and at J to 4 bases, leaving 8 bases not matched to a gene. The CDR3 extends over 18 amino acids. The CDR3 loop is CASSQEFPRLAGYNEQFF. The CDR3 bases are TGCGCCAGCAGCCAAGAGTTTCCGAGACTAGCGGGGTACAATGAGCAGTTCTTC.

This chain connects TRBV7-6 to TRBJ2-3; D not resolved. From germline, CDR1 is SGHVS and CDR2 FNYEAQ. The CDR3 has 14 residues. V was shortened by 4 bases and J by 4 bases, with 12 bases between the two germline ends. The CDR3 reads CASSSPARADTQYF. As DNA, the CDR3 is TGTGCCAGCAGCTCACCGGCCCGCGCAGATACGCAGTATTTT.

J is TRBJ2-2 and V is TRBV7-8, with unresolved D. Germline V gives CDR1 SGHVS, CDR2 FQNEAQ. V dropped 5 bases and J dropped 4 bases, with 14 bases sitting between them. This CDR3 contains 15 residues. The CDR3 protein is CASSRDGWGTGELFF. CDR3 in DNA: TGTGCCAGCAGCCGAGACGGATGGGGCACCGGGGAGCTGTTTTTT.

The J gene is TRBJ2-3, the V gene TRBV21-1; the table assigns TRBD1, which was not confirmed against the DNA. TRBV21-1 has pseudogene status. The CDR3 length is 15 residues. CDR3 nucleotide sequence: TGTGCCAGCAGGGAAGACAGGGGGTCAACAGATACGCAGTATTTT. Translated: CASREDRGSTDTQYF.

This clonotype was found many times. The chain carries TRBV29-1 and TRBJ2-7; 10 bases are a match to TRBD2. V was clipped by 6 bases and J by 2 bases; unmatched bases: 13. The CDR3 has 16 residues. Germline CDR1 and CDR2: SQVTM and ANQGSEA. The CDR3 bases are TGCAGCGTCAAAGACGTCGGCGGACTAGCGGCCTACGAGCAGTACTTC. As protein: CSVKDVGGLAAYEQYF.

This clonotype was recorded many times. The chain has TRBV28 and TRBJ2-5, with 8 bases fitting TRBD2. This CDR3 has 15 amino acids. Germline trimming cut 5 bases from V and 1 base from J; bases unmatched to any gene: 6. Germline lookup yields CDR1 MDHEN and CDR2 SYDVKM. DNA for the CDR3: TGTGCCAGCAGTGGTAGCGGGACCATCCAAGAGACCCAGTACTTC. It encodes CASSGSGTIQETQYF.

There are many counts of this clonotype. V and J are TRBV12-3 or TRBV12-4 and TRBJ2-1; 8 bases are a match to TRBD2. V shed 5 bases and J 2 bases; nucleotides not matched to a gene: 8. CDR3 length: 16 residues. The CDR3, as DNA: TGTGCCAGCAGTCCCTTAGCGGGGTCACCCTACAATGAGCAGTTCTTC. It yields the protein CASSPLAGSPYNEQFF.

This sequence joins TRBV4-3 and TRBJ2-5; 11 bases line up with TRBD2. V was clipped by 1 base and J by 7 bases; unmatched bases: 11. CDR3 length equals 17 residues. Germline V gene sequence: CDR1 LGHNA, CDR2 YSLEER. The CDR3 nucleotides are TGCGCCAGCAGCCAAGTTTGGAGTAGCGGGGGGGGGCCGACCCAGTACTTC. Translating gives CASSQVWSSGGGPTQYF.

The genes are TRBV12-3 or TRBV12-4 and TRBJ1-1; 9 bases match TRBD1. The CDR3 has 15 residues. The V gene end was trimmed by 5 bases and the J gene end by 2 bases; junction bases not matched to a gene: 6. CDR3 DNA: TGTGCCAGCAGTGATACGGACAGGGGAAACACTGAAGCTTTCTTT. Residues: CASSDTDRGNTEAFF.

This clonotype has only a few counts. J is TRBJ2-7 and V is TRBV5-1; D gene unclear. V was clipped by 0 bases and J by 5 bases, with 9 bases between them. CDR3 length: 13 residues. Germline V gene lookup returns CDR1 SGHRS and CDR2 YFSETQ. CDR3 sequence: CASSLVPDDEQYF. The CDR3 coding sequence is TGCGCCAGCAGCTTGGTCCCCGACGACGAGCAGTACTTC.

The J gene is TRBJ2-1, the V gene TRBV27; D may be TRBD1 (5 bases). V lost 10 bases and J lost 4, with 23 bases in between. This CDR3 contains 16 residues. CDR1 is MNHEY and CDR2 is SMNVEV in the germline V gene (reference sequence). The CDR3 DNA is TGTGCCATTAGCCCCGGGCCAGGGCTACAGTACAATGAGCAGTTCTTC. As protein: CAISPGPGLQYNEQFF.

This chain joins TRBV5-1 and TRBJ1-6, with 11 nucleotides matching TRBD1. The CDR3 consists of 15 residues. Per the germline V gene, CDR1 is SGHRS and CDR2 is YFSETQ. The J segment lost 10 bases and the V segment lost 4 bases, leaving 7 bases of the junction unmatched. CDR3 bases: TGCGCCAGCAGCAGGGGCGGACAGGGGGCATCACCCCTCCACTTT. The encoded protein is CASSRGGQGASPLHF.

This clonotype was counted between two and nine times. The genes are TRBV20-1 and TRBJ2-1; D remains ambiguous. V gave up 6 bases and J gave up 0 bases, with 12 bases separating them. The CDR3 runs to 14 residues. Germline V lookup: CDR1 DFQATT, CDR2 SNEGSKA (reference sequence). The CDR3 bases are TGCAGTGCAAATAGTTGGAGCTCCTACAATGAGCAGTTCTTC. Translated, it gives CSANSWSSYNEQFF.

This clonotype came up a few times. V gene TRBV3-1 combines with J gene TRBJ2-3; 7 bases line up with TRBD2. Germline-derived CDR1 and CDR2 are LGHDT and YNNKEL (reference sequence). V lost 0 bases, J lost 5 bases, and 8 bases stayed unmatched. This CDR3 is built from 16 residues. In DNA form, the CDR3 reads TGTGCCAGCAGCCAAGATCGGGGGGTAGCAGGAGATACGCAGTATTTT. It encodes CASSQDRGVAGDTQYF.

The gene calls are TRBV7-9 and TRBJ1-4; TRBD1 is a possible D gene (6 bases). Germline-derived CDR1 and CDR2 are SEHNR and FQNEAQ (reference sequence). The CDR3 runs 17 residues. The V and J ends lost 5 bases and 8 bases respectively, with 24 bases between them. The CDR3 sequence is CASSPLGSVRGKEKLFF. In DNA form, the CDR3 reads TGTGCCAGCAGCCCGCTTGGCAGTGTCAGGGGAAAGGAAAAACTGTTTTTT.

This clonotype showed up just a few times. The rearrangement joins TRBV5-6 to TRBJ2-4, with 8 bases identical to TRBD1. The V gene end was trimmed by 4 bases and the J gene end by 0 bases; junction bases not matched to a gene: 9. Looked up from germline, CDR1 is SGHDT and CDR2 is YYEEEE. The CDR3 is 17 residues long. The CDR3 here is CASSTRDRLLAKNIQYF. DNA of the CDR3: TGTGCCAGCAGCACCCGGGACAGGTTACTAGCCAAAAACATTCAGTACTTC.

The chain has TRBV4-2 and TRBJ2-3, with 15 bases aligning to TRBD2. The germline V gene encodes CDR1 LGHNA and CDR2 YNFKEQ. The CDR3 extends over 18 amino acids. V shed 4 bases and J 2 bases; nucleotides not matched to a gene: 7. The DNA of the CDR3 is TGTGCCAGCAGCCGGACTAGCGGGGGGGCCATTACCACAGATACGCAGTATTTT. Protein: CASSRTSGGAITTDTQYF.